A single sample gave rise to the 29 T cell receptor beta chains below, sequenced in a study of T cell responses to AZD1222 COVID-19 vaccine. Profiled with immunoSEQ multiplex PCR; TCRdb holds only in-frame clones, not every one. The repertoire holds roughly 150,000 clones, with 85% to 95% as singletons. The sample consisted of peripheral blood, taken on day 0 of AZD1222 vaccination. The receptors derive from an adult in good health.

This sequence joins TRBV7-3 and TRBJ2-1; either TRBD1 or TRBD2 may supply D (5 bases each). Germline CDR1 and CDR2: SGHTA and FQGTGA. Trimming left V 2 bases short and J 0 bases short, with 17 bases between. This CDR3 spans 18 amino acids. CDR3 nucleotides: TGTGCCAGCAGCTTAGGATTGGGGACGCCTCGCTCCTACAATGAGCAGTTCTTC. Translated: CASSLGLGTPRSYNEQFF.

V gene TRBV7-9 combines with J gene TRBJ1-3; 7 bases align to TRBD1. The CDR3 consists of 17 residues. Germline CDR1 is SEHNR and CDR2 is FQNEAQ (reference sequence). V dropped 5 bases and J dropped 0; count of bases not matched to a gene: 10. CDR3 sequence (DNA): TGTGCCAGCAGCCAACCCGACAGGGACCGCTCTGGAAACACCATATATTTT. Amino acids: CASSQPDRDRSGNTIYF.

This clone has a single count. The chain links TRBV7-3 to TRBJ2-1, with 13 positions matching TRBD2. V was clipped by 5 bases and J by 8 bases; unmatched bases: 9. Germline CDR1 is SGHTA and CDR2 is FQGTGA. The CDR3 is made up of 16 amino acids. The CDR3 nucleotides read TGTGCCAGCAGCACCGGGACTAGCGGGACTGTGGATGAGCAGTTCTTC. Its protein product is CASSTGTSGTVDEQFF.

This sequence joins TRBV27 and TRBJ2-1; 13 bases line up with TRBD2. V trimming: 6 bases; J trimming: 5 bases; junction bases outside the gene matches: 7. The germline V gene encodes CDR1 MNHEY and CDR2 SMNVEV (reference sequence). The CDR3 consists of 16 residues. The CDR3 DNA follows: TGTGCCAGCAGGAGATTGGGACTAGCGGGAAACAATGAGCAGTTCTTC. This codes for CASRRLGLAGNNEQFF.

The chain joins TRBV28 to TRBJ2-7; D gene uncertain. The V and J ends lost 5 bases and 3 bases respectively, with 17 bases between them. Germline-derived CDR1 and CDR2 are MDHEN and SYDVKM. The CDR3 loop spans 15 amino acids. CDR3 sequence (DNA): TGTGCCAGCAGTCCCCCCGGCAGGCTAGGCTACGAGCAGTACTTC. Amino acids: CASSPPGRLGYEQYF.

Worth noting for this clone: Other DNA sequences within the sample encode an identical CDR3. V usage is TRBV27 and J usage is TRBJ1-3; D remains unclear. V lost 0 bases and J lost 3, with 3 bases in between. The germline V gene has CDR1 MNHEY and CDR2 SMNVEV (reference sequence). CDR3 length: 13 residues. CDR3 region: CASSLSGGNTIYF. CDR3 nucleotides: TGTGCCAGCAGTTTATCAGGTGGAAACACCATATATTTT.

The chain has TRBV2 and TRBJ1-1, with 8 bases identical to TRBD1. The CDR3 runs to 13 residues. With 7 bases clipped from V and 3 bases from J, the junction kept 4 bases outside the gene matches. Germline V gene lookup returns CDR1 SNHLY and CDR2 FYNNEI. DNA for the CDR3: TGTGCCAGCAAGGACAGGGTGGACACTGAAGCTTTCTTT. It codes for CASKDRVDTEAFF.

The rearrangement joins TRBV7-9 to TRBJ1-5, with 8 bases lining up with TRBD1. The CDR3 extends over 13 amino acids. Trimming removed 8 bases from V and 3 bases from J; junction bases left unmatched: 3. The germline CDR1 and CDR2 sequences are SEHNR and FQNEAQ (reference sequence). CDR3 residues: CASSGQVNQPQHF. The CDR3, as DNA: TGTGCCAGCTCGGGACAGGTCAATCAGCCCCAGCATTTT.

The CDR3 DNA follows: TGTGCCACCAGCAGAGACAGGACAGTTAACTACGAGCAGTACTTC. It codes for CATSRDRTVNYEQYF. The chain recombines TRBV15 with TRBJ2-7, with D perhaps matching TRBD1 (6 bases). The CDR3 extends over 15 amino acids. The V end was cut by 0 bases, the J end by 3 bases, with 12 bases between. Per the germline V gene, CDR1 is LNHNV and CDR2 is YYDKDF (reference sequence).

The gene calls are TRBV6-2 or TRBV6-3 and TRBJ1-1; D perhaps matches TRBD1 (5 bases). The V gene's germline CDR1 is MNHEY and CDR2 SVGEGT. Trimming pared 2 bases from V and 1 base from J, leaving 11 bases between. The CDR3 sequence is 15 residues long. DNA of the CDR3: TGTGCCAGCAGTTACCCGAGAACAGGGAACACTGAAGCTTTCTTT. Its translation is CASSYPRTGNTEAFF.

The chain carries TRBV30 and TRBJ1-1; a possible D gene is TRBD1 (6 bases). The CDR3 spans 12 residues. CDR1 is GTSNPN and CDR2 is SVGIG in the germline V gene (reference sequence). Trimming stripped 0 bases from V and 11 bases from J, with 13 bases between. CDR3 sequence: CAWSVILQGAFF. CDR3 DNA sequence: TGTGCCTGGAGTGTAATTTTGCAGGGGGCTTTCTTT.

The chain is built from TRBV7-2 and TRBJ2-1; no clear D gene. V was clipped by 1 base and J by 0 bases, with 7 bases between them. The CDR3 is 15 amino acids. Germline lookup yields CDR1 SGHTA and CDR2 FQGNSA. This chain's CDR3 is CASSLGGYSYNEQFF. The CDR3 nucleotides read TGTGCCAGCAGCTTAGGGGGATACTCCTACAATGAGCAGTTCTTC.

The J gene is TRBJ2-2, the V gene TRBV27, with a possible D match to TRBD2 (5 bases). The CDR3 length is 15 residues. Per the germline V gene, CDR1 is MNHEY and CDR2 is SMNVEV (reference sequence). Between the trimmed V and J ends, which lost 5 bases and 1 base, there was a span of 11 bases. In DNA, the CDR3 is TGTGCCAGCAGTCTTGACGGGGTGAACACCGGGGAGCTGTTTTTT. This codes for CASSLDGVNTGELFF.

The chain combines TRBV19 with TRBJ1-4; TRBD1 might be the D (6 bases). V was cut by 7 bases and J by 10 bases, with 19 bases left in between. This CDR3 has 14 residues. The germline V gene has CDR1 LNHDA and CDR2 SQIVND (reference sequence). The CDR3 region has the DNA TGTGCCAGTACGAGGGGGAATACCCCGGGAAAACTGTTTTTT. Protein product: CASTRGNTPGKLFF.

The chain carries TRBV7-9 and TRBJ1-2; D might be TRBD1 (5 bases). CDR1 is SEHNR and CDR2 is FQNEAQ in the germline V gene (reference sequence). V was shortened by 6 bases and J by 0 bases, with 14 bases between the two germline ends. CDR3 size: 15 residues. The CDR3 protein is CASRRTGAPNYGYTF. CDR3 nucleotide sequence: TGTGCCAGCAGACGCACAGGCGCCCCTAACTATGGCTACACCTTC.

The chain has TRBV19 and TRBJ1-2, with unresolved D. V was pared by 2 bases and J by 0 bases, with 10 bases between. Germline V gives CDR1 LNHDA, CDR2 SQIVND (reference sequence). This CDR3 comprises 15 residues. CDR3 sequence (DNA): TGTGCCAGTAGTATAACACCAACAACTAACTATGGCTACACCTTC. Translated: CASSITPTTNYGYTF.

J is TRBJ1-2 and V is TRBV9; 7 bases are shared with TRBD1. The length of the CDR3 is 15 residues. The germline V gene has CDR1 SGDLS and CDR2 YYNGEE. Trimming took 4 bases from V and 7 from J; bases not matched to a gene: 13. Here the CDR3 DNA reads TGTGCCAGCAGCCTACGACAGGGAGAGGGTTCTGGCTACACCTTC. Amino acids: CASSLRQGEGSGYTF.

The V and J genes are TRBV24-1 and TRBJ1-5, with D perhaps TRBD1 (6 bases). In germline, CDR1 is KGHDR, CDR2 SFDVKD. V was pared by 0 bases and J by 0 bases, with 14 bases between. The CDR3 consists of 18 residues. CDR3 sequence reads: CATSDLQGDKNSNQPQHF. As DNA, the CDR3 is TGTGCCACCAGTGATTTGCAAGGGGACAAGAATAGCAATCAGCCCCAGCATTTT.

V usage is TRBV30 and J usage is TRBJ2-7; perhaps TRBD1 as D (6 bases). The V and J ends lost 0 bases and 7 bases respectively, with 13 bases between them. Germline CDR1 GTSNPN, CDR2 SVGIG (reference sequence). The CDR3 runs to 13 residues. In DNA form, the CDR3 reads TGTGCCTGGAGTGTCAGGGGAAATACGGAGCAGTACTTC. Protein sequence: CAWSVRGNTEQYF.

The V and J genes are TRBV4-1 and TRBJ2-3; D gene unclear. V dropped 1 base and J dropped 0 bases, with 11 bases sitting between them. CDR1 is MGHRA and CDR2 is YSYEKL in the germline V gene. This CDR3 has 16 amino acids. The CDR3 DNA sequence: TGCGCCAGCAGCCAAGGGGCAGGAGCTAGCACAGATACGCAGTATTTT. It is translated as CASSQGAGASTDTQYF.

The rearrangement links TRBV7-9 to TRBJ1-2; possibly TRBD1 for D (6 bases). V lost 7 bases and J lost 8, with 17 bases in between. Germline V gene data show CDR1 as SEHNR and CDR2 as FQNEAQ (reference sequence). This CDR3 comprises 13 residues. CDR3 DNA: TGTGCCAGCAAGGCGAGGGGGTTTCACGGCTACACCTTC. This translates into CASKARGFHGYTF. The whole variable domain, filled in from reference TRBV7-9 and TRBJ1-2, reads DTGVSQNPRHKITKRGQNVTFRCDPISEHNRLYWYRQTLGQGPEFLTYFQNEAQLEKSRLLSDRFSAERPKGSFSTLEIQRTEQGDSAMYLCASKARGFHGYTFGSGTRLTVV.

This clone was seen only a few times. Here the CDR3 reads CASSFLQGLSGANVLTF. DNA of the CDR3: TGTGCCAGCAGTTTTCTACAGGGGTTATCCGGGGCCAACGTCCTGACTTTC. The rearrangement joins TRBV28 to TRBJ2-6, with 7 bases identical to TRBD1. Germline-derived CDR1 and CDR2 are MDHEN and SYDVKM. CDR3 size: 17 residues. V dropped 3 bases and J dropped 4; count of bases not matched to a gene: 9.

The chain carries TRBV6-2 or TRBV6-3 and TRBJ2-5; TRBD2 aligns across 13 bases. The CDR3 extends over 16 amino acids. The V and J ends lost 6 bases and 2 bases, in that order; junction bases with no gene match: 6. Germline CDR1 reads MNHEY; CDR2 reads SVGEGT. Written as DNA, the CDR3 is TGTGCCAGCAGCCTCGGACTAGCGGGGGCTCAAGAGACCCAGTACTTC. Its protein product is CASSLGLAGAQETQYF.

The rearrangement joins TRBV5-4 to TRBJ2-1, with 10 bases lining up with TRBD2. This CDR3 contains 17 residues. The junction had 7 bases not matched to a gene; V was cut back by 4 bases and J by 0 bases. Germline CDR1 SGHNT, CDR2 YYREEE (reference sequence). The CDR3: CASSRTSGYLSYNEQFF. The CDR3 nucleotides are TGTGCCAGCAGCAGGACTAGCGGATATCTCTCCTACAATGAGCAGTTCTTC.

The V gene is TRBV6-5, the J gene TRBJ1-1; 7 nucleotides line up with TRBD1. V trimming: 7 bases; J trimming: 5 bases; junction bases outside the gene matches: 13. Per germline, CDR1 MNHEY and CDR2 SVGAGI. The CDR3 contains 15 residues. The CDR3 loop is CASTYRPNRGTEAFF. The DNA of the CDR3 is TGTGCCAGCACCTATCGACCAAACAGGGGAACTGAAGCTTTCTTT.

The V and J genes are TRBV2 and TRBJ1-5; D remains unclear. The CDR3 is 13 residues long. Trimming left V 6 bases short and J 2 bases short, with 8 bases between. The germline V gene has CDR1 SNHLY and CDR2 FYNNEI. The chain's CDR3 is CASSLERNQPQHF. The CDR3 DNA reads TGTGCCAGCAGCCTGGAGCGCAATCAGCCCCAGCATTTT.

The chain has TRBV6-2 or TRBV6-3 and TRBJ1-1; D gene ambiguous. CDR1 and CDR2 from the germline V gene are MNHEY and SVGEGT. The CDR3 is made up of 14 amino acids. V was pared by 2 bases and J by 1 base, with 8 bases between. As DNA, the CDR3 is TGTGCCAGCAGTTACCGTCGGGGGAACACTGAAGCTTTCTTT. The encoded protein is CASSYRRGNTEAFF.

The rearrangement links TRBV18 to TRBJ2-2; 9 bases match TRBD1. Germline V gene sequence: CDR1 KGHSH, CDR2 LQKENI. Trimming at V came to 4 bases and at J to 2 bases, leaving 11 bases not matched to a gene. CDR3 length equals 18 residues. The CDR3 protein is CASSLMGPGQGNTGELFF. The CDR3 coding sequence is TGTGCCAGCTCACTAATGGGTCCGGGACAGGGAAACACCGGGGAGCTGTTTTTT.

The chain carries TRBV30 and TRBJ1-2; a possible D gene is TRBD1 (5 bases). This CDR3 is built from 12 residues. V was clipped by 8 bases and J by 9 bases, with 19 bases between them. Germline CDR1 and CDR2: GTSNPN and SVGIG (reference sequence). The CDR3 here is CAQNGQGRSYTF. In DNA form, the CDR3 reads TGTGCCCAGAACGGCCAGGGCAGGAGCTACACCTTC.